This is a list of T cell receptor beta chains from one sample in a study of T cell responses to AZD1222 COVID-19 vaccine. Profiling relied on immunoSEQ multiplex PCR, and the TCRdb table lists in-frame clones only, not all of them. The table has 98,000 or so clones, roughly nine tenths seen once. Sequences were derived from peripheral blood, sampled on day 0 of MenACWY control vaccination. These receptor sequences come from an adult in good health. CDR3s include the opening cysteine and the closing phenylalanine or tryptophan. A D gene is named only where the DNA matches it firmly. Clone size is stated in some rows and not others, as once, few, many or a class when expanded.

d_call,cdr3_length,clone_size,v_call,j_call,cdr3_nt,cdr3_aa
.,16,.,TRBV6-6,TRBJ2-3,TGTGCCAGCAACGATCTCGGTACAGGGAGCACAGATACGCAGTATTTT,CASNDLGTGSTDTQYF
TRBD1,17,.,TRBV7-6,TRBJ2-2,TGTGCCAGCAGCCTCCCGAGGCAGGGGGTGAACACCGGGGAGCTGTTTTTT,CASSLPRQGVNTGELFF
TRBD1,19,.,TRBV6-1,TRBJ1-1,TGTGCCAGCAGTGAAGCGTTGGACAGGGTTACCCGGTGGATCACTGAAGCTTTCTTT,CASSEALDRVTRWITEAFF
TRBD2,16,.,TRBV24-1,TRBJ2-5,TGTGCCACCAGTGATTTGCCGGGGGGAAACCAAGAGACCCAGTACTTC,CATSDLPGGNQETQYF
.,15,.,TRBV4-3,TRBJ1-2,TGCGCCAGCAGCCCCCAGGAGGGCCGTAACTATGGCTACACCTTC,CASSPQEGRNYGYTF
TRBD1,14,few,TRBV5-1,TRBJ1-6,TGCGCCAGCAGCTGGGACAGGGACAATTCACCCCTCCACTTT,CASSWDRDNSPLHF
.,14,few,TRBV7-9,TRBJ2-1,TGTGCCAGCAGCTTGGGACAAACGTACAATGAGCAGTTCTTC,CASSLGQTYNEQFF
.,12,.,TRBV9,TRBJ1-2,TGTGCCAGCAGCGTAGGGCCCTATGGCTACACCTTC,CASSVGPYGYTF
.,14,.,TRBV19,TRBJ2-7,TGTGCCAGTAGTATGGAAGGACTTCCCTACGAGCAGTACTTC,CASSMEGLPYEQYF
.,13,once,TRBV6-5,TRBJ2-2,TGTGCCAGCATGGGGTCGAACACCGGGGAGCTGTTTTTT,CASMGSNTGELFF
TRBD2,15,.,TRBV7-3,TRBJ2-7,TGTGCCAGCAGCTCGATTTCGGGGGGGCAGTACGAGCAGTACTTC,CASSSISGGQYEQYF
.,16,.,TRBV7-9,TRBJ2-7,TGTGCCAGCAGCCGTTGGAGGGGGCATATTTCCTACGAGCAGTACTTC,CASSRWRGHISYEQYF
TRBD1,14,few,TRBV6-5,TRBJ1-2,TGTGCCAGCAGTTTATACAGGGGGAGCTATGGCTACACCTTC,CASSLYRGSYGYTF
TRBD2,15,.,TRBV3-1/TRBV3-2,TRBJ2-7,TGTGCCAGCAGCCAACAGTCTAGCGGGGCCTACGAGCAGTACTTC,CASSQQSSGAYEQYF
TRBD1,14,.,TRBV7-2,TRBJ2-4,TGTGCCAGCACCCCGGACAGGGCCAAAAACATTCAGTACTTC,CASTPDRAKNIQYF
.,14,once,TRBV28,TRBJ1-2,TGTGCCAGCAGTTTTCAGGGAGCTAACTATGGCTACACCTTC,CASSFQGANYGYTF
.,15,.,TRBV5-1,TRBJ1-5,TGCGCCAGCAGCTTGGGACCTGGGCAGAATCAGCCCCAGCATTTT,CASSLGPGQNQPQHF
.,13,few,TRBV30,TRBJ1-5,TGTGCCTGGAGTGTATCTAGCAATCAGCCCCAGCATTTT,CAWSVSSNQPQHF
.,15,.,TRBV6-5,TRBJ1-2,TGTGCCAGCAGGTCCAGGGAGGGGGGGTCCCATGGCTACACCTTC,CASRSREGGSHGYTF
.,15,.,TRBV13,TRBJ1-1,TGTGCCAGCAGCTCGATCCTAGGAGGGAACACTGAAGCTTTCTTT,CASSSILGGNTEAFF
.,12,few,TRBV6-6,TRBJ2-7,TGTGCCAGCAGTTACGGGGTGTACGAGCAGTACTTC,CASSYGVYEQYF
.,13,.,TRBV19,TRBJ2-5,TGTGCCAGTAGTATCACCTCCTTGGAGACCCAGTACTTC,CASSITSLETQYF
.,15,.,TRBV2,TRBJ1-1,TGTGCCAGCACCCCAAACGGGTTAATGAACACTGAAGCTTTCTTT,CASTPNGLMNTEAFF
TRBD1,14,.,TRBV2,TRBJ1-2,TGTGCCAGCAGTGGTCAGGGGGCAGGCTATGGCTACACCTTC,CASSGQGAGYGYTF
.,15,.,TRBV6-5,TRBJ1-2,TGTGCCAGCGGAGGGGCCTCCCGAGTCCCCTATGGCTACACCTTC,CASGGASRVPYGYTF
TRBD2,14,.,TRBV27,TRBJ2-3,TGTGCCAGCAGTCAGAGACTAGCGGTGGATACGCAGTATTTT,CASSQRLAVDTQYF
.,14,.,TRBV24-1,TRBJ1-1,TGTGCCACCAGTGATGGCAGGGAGGTTACTGAAGCTTTCTTT,CATSDGREVTEAFF
TRBD2,15,.,TRBV10-1,TRBJ2-3,TGCGCCAGCAACGGACTAGCGGGCTTCACAGATACGCAGTATTTT,CASNGLAGFTDTQYF
.,15,once,TRBV11-2,TRBJ1-4,TGTGCCAGCAGCAAACCCGGACAGCACTGGGAAAAACTGTTTTTT,CASSKPGQHWEKLFF
TRBD1,13,.,TRBV29-1,TRBJ2-2,TGCAGCGTTGAACAGGGGGCTGGCGGGGAGCTGTTTTTT,CSVEQGAGGELFF
.,14,once,TRBV7-2,TRBJ2-5,TGTGCCAGCAGCCCAACCCGGACAGAGGAGACCCAGTACTTC,CASSPTRTEETQYF
TRBD1,16,once,TRBV7-9,TRBJ1-2,TGTGCCAGCAGCGAGACAGGGGGTGCTCCCTCTTATGGCTACACCTTC,CASSETGGAPSYGYTF
.,14,.,TRBV27,TRBJ1-1,TGTGCCAGCAGTCCGGGGCGGTGGAACACTGAAGCTTTCTTT,CASSPGRWNTEAFF
.,14,.,TRBV7-8,TRBJ1-5,TGTGCCAGCAGCCAACCCGGGCAAGGTCAGCCCCAGCATTTT,CASSQPGQGQPQHF
TRBD1,14,.,TRBV6-5,TRBJ2-7,TGTGCCAGCAGTCCCGACAGGGATATCTACGAGCAGTACTTC,CASSPDRDIYEQYF
.,16,.,TRBV5-5,TRBJ1-2,TGTGCCAGCAGCTTGGACAGGGATCCCCCCCTAGATGGCTACACCTTC,CASSLDRDPPLDGYTF
.,13,.,TRBV5-8,TRBJ1-6,TGTGCCAGCACTCTAGCGGCGGGTTCACCCCTCCACTTT,CASTLAAGSPLHF
TRBD1,13,.,TRBV5-1,TRBJ1-2,TGCGCCAGCAGTACGGGACAGGGTGGTGGCTACACCTTC,CASSTGQGGGYTF
.,12,.,TRBV12-3/TRBV12-4,TRBJ2-5,TGTGCCAGCAGTTCCACGGGAGAGACCCAGTACTTC,CASSSTGETQYF
TRBD2,16,.,TRBV6-1,TRBJ2-1,TGTGCCAGCAGTGAAGAGTCTAGCGGGGGTTACAATGAGCAGTTCTTC,CASSEESSGGYNEQFF
.,15,.,TRBV19,TRBJ2-7,TGTGCCAGTAGTATAGCAGGAACCAGCTCCTACGAGCAGTACTTC,CASSIAGTSSYEQYF
TRBD1,17,.,TRBV6-1,TRBJ2-4,TGTGCCAGCAGTGAAGGTGGGACAGGGGCAACCAAAAACATTCAGTACTTC,CASSEGGTGATKNIQYF
.,15,.,TRBV28,TRBJ1-1,TGTGCCAGCAGTAACCAAGGGGTGCTGAACACTGAAGCTTTCTTT,CASSNQGVLNTEAFF
TRBD1,15,.,TRBV27,TRBJ2-1,TGTGCCAGCACTCCGACAGGGGCGGGTTTCAATGAGCAGTTCTTC,CASTPTGAGFNEQFF
.,17,.,TRBV28,TRBJ1-4,TGTGCCAGCAGTCTCCCATCTGGAGGAACAACTAATGAAAAACTGTTTTTT,CASSLPSGGTTNEKLFF
.,13,.,TRBV27,TRBJ2-5,TGTGCCAGCAGATTTATATCCCAAGAGACCCAGTACTTC,CASRFISQETQYF
.,12,.,TRBV7-2,TRBJ2-2,TGTGCCAGCAGCTCCCAAGCCGGGGAGCTGTTTTTT,CASSSQAGELFF
TRBD1,15,.,TRBV4-1,TRBJ2-7,TGCGCCAGCAGCCAAGATCGGGACAGGACGGGCGAGCAGTACTTC,CASSQDRDRTGEQYF
.,15,.,TRBV18,TRBJ1-4,TGTGCCAGCTCACCACGAGGGAGGACTAATGAAAAACTGTTTTTT,CASSPRGRTNEKLFF
TRBD1,13,.,TRBV5-1,TRBJ2-7,TGCGCCAGCAGCTCGACAGGGACCTACGAGCAGTACTTC,CASSSTGTYEQYF
.,15,.,TRBV10-3,TRBJ1-6,TGTGCCATCAGGGGAAACCGGGACACGAATTCACCCCTCCACTTT,CAIRGNRDTNSPLHF
.,14,.,TRBV5-1,TRBJ1-6,TGCGCCAGCAGCTCCGACGGGTCCCTCTCACCCCTCCACTTT,CASSSDGSLSPLHF
TRBD1,14,.,TRBV10-3,TRBJ2-1,TGTGCCATCAGCCCGGGACAGGGATCCAATGAGCAGTTCTTC,CAISPGQGSNEQFF
.,14,.,TRBV11-2,TRBJ2-1,TGTGCCAGCAGCTTACAGAGCTCCTACAATGAGCAGTTCTTC,CASSLQSSYNEQFF
.,17,.,TRBV3-1/TRBV3-2,TRBJ1-1,TGTGCCAGCAGCTTCCGGCTCACAGGGCGGGTTGGCACTGAAGCTTTCTTT,CASSFRLTGRVGTEAFF
TRBD1,16,.,TRBV5-1,TRBJ1-1,TGCGCCAGCAGCTTGTCCCTACAGGGGGCCGGCACTGAAGCTTTCTTT,CASSLSLQGAGTEAFF
TRBD1,15,.,TRBV7-2,TRBJ2-1,TGTGCCAGCAGCCCGGACAGGAGCTCCTACAATGAGCAGTTCTTC,CASSPDRSSYNEQFF
.,13,once,TRBV6-5,TRBJ2-1,TGTGCCAGCAGTTACAGTCCAGGGGACGAGCAGTTCTTC,CASSYSPGDEQFF
.,16,.,TRBV5-4,TRBJ2-3,TGTGCCAGCAGCTTGTTAGGGGGTTTTCTCACAGATACGCAGTATTTT,CASSLLGGFLTDTQYF